This TCR beta chain stems from a study of T cell responses to AZD1222 COVID-19 vaccine. Overall study context: The study pooled second doses at about 4 or about 12 weeks. Study conclusions and caveats: Nearly half of spike-specific TCRs reportedly go after variant regions that carry no mutations.

Repertoires were generated with immunoSEQ multiplex PCR, while TCRdb's copy carries only in-frame clones and drops some. Seen here are around 100,000 clones, around nine tenths observed once, and the top ten hold about 3%. A word on this clone: The antigen remains undetermined.

The specimen comprised peripheral blood, sampled on day 0 of AZD1222 vaccination. The source of this sequence is an adult in good health.

The CDR3 DNA is TGTGCCAGCAGCCCGAGGACAGGGCCTGGGGCCAACGTCCTGACTTTC. Translation: CASSPRTGPGANVLTF. This sequence joins TRBV4-2 and TRBJ2-6; 8 nucleotides line up with TRBD1. Germline loops: CDR1 LGHNA, CDR2 YNFKEQ. The J segment lost 2 bases and the V segment lost 4 bases, leaving 4 bases of the junction unmatched. This CDR3 is 16 amino acids long.